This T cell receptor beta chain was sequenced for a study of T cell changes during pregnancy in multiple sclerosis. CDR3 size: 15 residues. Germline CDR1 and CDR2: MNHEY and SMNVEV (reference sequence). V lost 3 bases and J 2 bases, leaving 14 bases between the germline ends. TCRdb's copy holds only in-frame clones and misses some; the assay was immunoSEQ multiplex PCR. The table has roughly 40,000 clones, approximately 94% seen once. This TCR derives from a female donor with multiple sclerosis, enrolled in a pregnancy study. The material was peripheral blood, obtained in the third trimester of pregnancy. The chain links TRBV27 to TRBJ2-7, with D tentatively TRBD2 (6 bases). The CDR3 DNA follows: TGTGCCAGCAGTTTGCTCGGGGGTCAGACCTACGAGCAGTACTTC. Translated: CASSLLGGQTYEQYF.